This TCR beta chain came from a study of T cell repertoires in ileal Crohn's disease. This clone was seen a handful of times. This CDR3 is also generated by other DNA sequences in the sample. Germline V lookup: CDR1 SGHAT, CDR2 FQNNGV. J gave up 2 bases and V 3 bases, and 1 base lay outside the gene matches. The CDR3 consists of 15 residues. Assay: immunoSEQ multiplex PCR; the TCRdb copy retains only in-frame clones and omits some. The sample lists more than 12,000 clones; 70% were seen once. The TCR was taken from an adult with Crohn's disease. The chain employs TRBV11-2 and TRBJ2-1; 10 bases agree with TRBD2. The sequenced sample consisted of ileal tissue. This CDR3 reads CASSFLAGAYNEQFF. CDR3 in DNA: TGTGCCAGCAGCTTCCTAGCGGGGGCCTACAATGAGCAGTTCTTC. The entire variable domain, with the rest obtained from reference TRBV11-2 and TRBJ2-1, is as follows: EAGVAQSPRYKIIEKRQSVAFWCNPISGHATLYWYQQILGQGPKLLIQFQNNGVVDDSQLPKDRFSAERLKGVDSTLKIQPAKLEDSAVYLCASSFLAGAYNEQFFGPGTRLTVL.